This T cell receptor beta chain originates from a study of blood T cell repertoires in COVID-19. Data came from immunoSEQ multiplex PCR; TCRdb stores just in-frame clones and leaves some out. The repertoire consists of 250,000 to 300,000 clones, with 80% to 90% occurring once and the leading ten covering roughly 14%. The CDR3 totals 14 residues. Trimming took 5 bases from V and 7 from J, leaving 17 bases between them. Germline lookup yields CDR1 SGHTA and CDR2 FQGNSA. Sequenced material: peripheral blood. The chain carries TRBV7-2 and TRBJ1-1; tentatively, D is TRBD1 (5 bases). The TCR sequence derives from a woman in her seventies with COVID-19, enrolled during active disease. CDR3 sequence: CASSPIRGRNEAFF. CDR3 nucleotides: TGTGCCAGCAGCCCAATTAGGGGCCGAAATGAAGCTTTCTTT.